The present T cell receptor (beta chain) was sequenced within a study of cytomegalovirus exposure and HLA in healthy donors. Study information: The Caucasian-associated ancestry cluster held roughly 80% of under 450 genotyped donors. Findings and caveats of the study: Most TCR sequences were rare, but some public TCRs occurred in many donors. For cytomegalovirus status, the classifier reportedly gave diagnoses with high specificity and sensitivity.

Germline lookup yields CDR1 GTSNPN and CDR2 SVGIG (reference sequence). This CDR3 is built from 18 residues. The junction had 12 bases not matched to a gene; V was cut back by 2 bases and J by 7 bases. PCR was performed using 60 Vbeta and 13 Jbeta primers. The assay was immunoSEQ multiplex PCR, and TCRdb's table has in-frame clones only and misses some. Of around 85,000 clones in the sample, around 80% were seen once. Notes on this clone: The antigen remains undetermined.

The receptor comes from a male donor in good health and CMV-seronegative. The rearrangement links TRBV30 to TRBJ2-2, with TRBD2 matching over 14 bases. Sequencing was performed on PBMCs. For the CDR3, the DNA is TGTGCCTGGAGTTTTCGACTAGCGGGGGGGTTTCTTGGCGGGGAGCTGTTTTTT. Protein: CAWSFRLAGGFLGGELFF.